What follows are 5 T cell receptor beta chains derived from one specimen sequenced in a study of OX40 agonist ivuxolimab in advanced cancers. Library creation used the immunoSEQ multiplex PCR assay. TCRdb retrieved this table from immuneACCESS and kept in-frame rearrangements only. Not all clones are present; in checked studies, unresolved V genes account for under half, and no reason is known for the remainder. Within this sample are roughly 67,000 clones, with roughly 88% of them counted one time only. Roughly 5% of the sample lies in the top ten. The sample in question was CD4+ or CD8+ T cells sorted from blood, obtained in a trial of the OX40 agonist ivuxolimab. The receptors here all came from an adult with an advanced solid tumor such as melanoma, head and neck, liver or kidney cancer.

This chain uses TRBV27 with TRBJ2-4; no clear D gene. Between the trimmed V and J ends, which lost 8 bases and 5 bases, there was a span of 7 bases. Germline V CDR1 and CDR2: MNHEY, SMNVEV (reference sequence). The CDR3 contains 11 residues. The CDR3 region is CASWAENIQYF. The CDR3 DNA reads TGTGCCAGCTGGGCAGAAAACATTCAGTACTTC.

The chain links TRBV6-6 to TRBJ1-5, with D uncertain. This CDR3 is built from 12 residues. V lost 6 bases and J lost 13, with 16 bases in between. Looked up from germline, CDR1 is MNHNY and CDR2 is SVGAGI (reference sequence). The CDR3 DNA is TGTGCCAGCAGGGGCCCGGGAGAGAGGCAGCATTTT. Translation: CASRGPGERQHF.

This clone was detected a few times. The chain joins TRBV10-3 to TRBJ2-1; 9 bases align to TRBD1. CDR1 is ENHRY and CDR2 is SYGVKD in the germline V gene. The V and J ends lost 6 bases and 9 bases, in that order; junction bases with no gene match: 9. CDR3 length: 14 amino acids. The CDR3, as DNA: TGTGCCATCAGCGAGACAGGGGGGAACAGTGAGCAGTTCTTC. Encoded protein: CAISETGGNSEQFF.

The chain uses TRBV5-4 and TRBJ1-2; 7 bases match TRBD1. The CDR3 length is 13 residues. Germline loops: CDR1 SGHNT, CDR2 YYREEE (reference sequence). After removal of 4 bases from V and 4 bases from J, the junction contained 4 bases not matched to a gene. CDR3 amino acids: CASSGQALYGYTF. The CDR3 bases are TGTGCCAGCAGCGGACAGGCCCTCTATGGCTACACCTTC.

V is TRBV10-1 and J is TRBJ1-4; possible D gene TRBD1, 5 bases. The germline V gene has CDR1 WNHNN and CDR2 SYGVQD (reference sequence). The ends were cut back, 6 bases at V and 8 bases at J, with 16 bases in the middle. This CDR3 contains 14 residues. CDR3 loop: CASSAGTVGEKLFF. DNA of the CDR3: TGCGCCAGCAGCGCCGGGACGGTGGGGGAAAAACTGTTTTTT.